This passage covers 2 T cell receptor beta chains from one sample sequenced in a study of a mutant IDH1 vaccine in newly diagnosed glioma. As for time point: baseline, week 1 (first vaccination visit). Treatment given: pre-vaccination baseline after standard-of-care therapy. Produced via immunoSEQ multiplex PCR; TCRdb's table is partial and in-frame only. The sample carries approximately 70,000 clones, approximately 79% recorded once. Sequences were derived from PBMCs, sampled from a glioma patient treated with radiotherapy, temozolomide or both. These receptors originate from a man aged 45-65 years with glioma.

The chain couples TRBV6-6 to TRBJ2-5, with D unclear. CDR3 length: 13 amino acids. V was pared by 7 bases and J by 4 bases, with 13 bases between. From germline, CDR1 is MNHNY and CDR2 SVGAGI (reference sequence). The CDR3 bases are TGTGCCAGCATAGGTAGTCTAGGAGAGACCCAGTACTTC. Translating gives CASIGSLGETQYF.

This sequence joins TRBV10-3 and TRBJ1-1; tentative D call: TRBD1 (6 bases). Germline V CDR1 and CDR2: ENHRY, SYGVKD. The CDR3 length is 13 residues. The V and J ends lost 11 bases and 1 base respectively, with 14 bases between them. The CDR3 bases are TGTGCCGTGTTCGAAGGGGGGAACACTGAAGCTTTCTTT. Protein: CAVFEGGNTEAFF.